This TCR beta chain was captured in a study of T cell responses to AZD1222 COVID-19 vaccine. Here immunoSEQ multiplex PCR was the method, and the copy in TCRdb shows in-frame clones only, minus some. The table for this sample gives more than 110,000 clones. The CDR3 has 16 residues. CDR1 is LGHNA and CDR2 is YNFKEQ in the germline V gene. Trimming removed 1 base from V and 0 bases from J, with 13 bases in between. J is TRBJ2-7 and V is TRBV4-2; TRBD1 is a possible D gene (6 bases). What was sequenced was peripheral blood. This sequence originates from an adult in good health. The CDR3 DNA sequence: TGTGCCAGCAGCCAAGGAGGTGTGGGGGCCTCCTACGAGCAGTACTTC. Its protein product is CASSQGGVGASYEQYF.